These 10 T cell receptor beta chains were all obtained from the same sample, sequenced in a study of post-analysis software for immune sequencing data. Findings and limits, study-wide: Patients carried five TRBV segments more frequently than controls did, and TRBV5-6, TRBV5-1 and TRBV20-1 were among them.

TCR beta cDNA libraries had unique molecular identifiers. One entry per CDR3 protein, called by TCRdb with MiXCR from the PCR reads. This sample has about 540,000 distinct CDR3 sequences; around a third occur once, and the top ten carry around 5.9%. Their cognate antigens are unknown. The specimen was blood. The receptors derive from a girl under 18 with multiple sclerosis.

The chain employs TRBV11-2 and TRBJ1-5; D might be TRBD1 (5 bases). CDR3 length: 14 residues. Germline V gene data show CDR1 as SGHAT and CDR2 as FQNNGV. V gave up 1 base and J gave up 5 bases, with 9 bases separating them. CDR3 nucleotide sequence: TGTGCCAGCAGCTTAGGGAGGGGAGATCAGCCCCAGCATTTT. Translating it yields CASSLGRGDQPQHF.

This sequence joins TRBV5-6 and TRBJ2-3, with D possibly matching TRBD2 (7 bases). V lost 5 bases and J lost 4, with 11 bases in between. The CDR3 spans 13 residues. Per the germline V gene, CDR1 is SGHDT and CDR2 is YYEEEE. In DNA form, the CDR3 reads TGTGCCAGCAGGATAGGGGGGGCAGATACGCAGTATTTT. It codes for CASRIGGADTQYF.

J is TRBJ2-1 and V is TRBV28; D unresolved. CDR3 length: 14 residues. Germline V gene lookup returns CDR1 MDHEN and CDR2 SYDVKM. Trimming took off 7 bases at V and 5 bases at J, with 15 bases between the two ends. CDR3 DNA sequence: TGTGCCAGCACCCTCCCGTCGGCTAACAATGAGCAGTTCTTC. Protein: CASTLPSANNEQFF. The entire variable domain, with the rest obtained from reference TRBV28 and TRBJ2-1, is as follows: DVKVTQSSRYLVKRTGEKVFLECVQDMDHENMFWYRQDPGLGLRLIYFSYDVKMKEKGDIPEGYSVSREKKERFSLILESASTNQTSMYLCASTLPSANNEQFFGPGTRLTVL.

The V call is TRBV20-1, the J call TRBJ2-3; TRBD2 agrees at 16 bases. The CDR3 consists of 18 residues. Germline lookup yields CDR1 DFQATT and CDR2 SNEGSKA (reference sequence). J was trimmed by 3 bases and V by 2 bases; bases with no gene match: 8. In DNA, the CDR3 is TGCAGTGCTAGAACCGGGACTAGCGGGGGGGCGCTTACAGATACGCAGTATTTT. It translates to CSARTGTSGGALTDTQYF.

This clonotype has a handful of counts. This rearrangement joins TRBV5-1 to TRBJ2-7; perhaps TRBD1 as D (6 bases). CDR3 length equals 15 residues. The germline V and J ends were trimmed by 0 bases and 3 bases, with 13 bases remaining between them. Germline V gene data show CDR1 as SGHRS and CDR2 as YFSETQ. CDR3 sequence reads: CASSLVRQGRYEQYF. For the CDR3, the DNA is TGCGCCAGCAGCTTGGTGCGGCAGGGGCGCTACGAGCAGTACTTC.

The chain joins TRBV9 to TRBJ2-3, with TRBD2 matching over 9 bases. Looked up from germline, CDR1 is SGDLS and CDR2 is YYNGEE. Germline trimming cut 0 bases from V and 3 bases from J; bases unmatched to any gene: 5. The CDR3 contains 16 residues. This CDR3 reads CASSVAPSGATDTQYF. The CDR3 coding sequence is TGTGCCAGCAGCGTAGCCCCTAGCGGGGCAACAGATACGCAGTATTTT.

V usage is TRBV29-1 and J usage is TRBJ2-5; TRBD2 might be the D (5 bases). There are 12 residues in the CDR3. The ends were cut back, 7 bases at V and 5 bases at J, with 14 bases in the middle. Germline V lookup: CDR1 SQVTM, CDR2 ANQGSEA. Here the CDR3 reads CSADERRETQYF. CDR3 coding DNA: TGCAGCGCAGATGAGAGGAGGGAGACCCAGTACTTC.

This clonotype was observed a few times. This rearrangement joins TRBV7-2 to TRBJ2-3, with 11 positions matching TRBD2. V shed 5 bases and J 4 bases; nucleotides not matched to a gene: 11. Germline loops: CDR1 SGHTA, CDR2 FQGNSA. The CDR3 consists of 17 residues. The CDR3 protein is CASSATLSGGAADTQYF. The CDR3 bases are TGTGCCAGCAGCGCCACCCTTAGCGGGGGGGCCGCAGATACGCAGTATTTT. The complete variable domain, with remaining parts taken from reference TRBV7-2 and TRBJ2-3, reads GAGVSQSPSNKVTEKGKDVELRCDPISGHTALYWYRQSLGQGLEFLIYFQGNSAPDKSGLPSDRFSAERTGGSVSTLTIQRTQQEDSAVYLCASSATLSGGAADTQYFGPGTRLTVL.

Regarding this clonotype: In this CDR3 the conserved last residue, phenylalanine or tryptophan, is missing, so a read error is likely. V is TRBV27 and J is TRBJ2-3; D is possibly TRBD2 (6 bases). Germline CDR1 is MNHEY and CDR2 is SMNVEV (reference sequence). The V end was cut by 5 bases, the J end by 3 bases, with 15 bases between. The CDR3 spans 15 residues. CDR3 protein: CASSVEGHLTDTQYY. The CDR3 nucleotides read TGTGCCAGCAGTGTGGAGGGGCACTTGACAGATACGCAGTATTAT.

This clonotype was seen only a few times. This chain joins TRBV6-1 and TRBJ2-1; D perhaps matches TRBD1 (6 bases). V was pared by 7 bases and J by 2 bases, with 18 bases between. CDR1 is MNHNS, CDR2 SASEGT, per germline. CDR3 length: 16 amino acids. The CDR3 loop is CASNDRRGGPYNEQFF. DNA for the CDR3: TGTGCCAGCAATGATCGTCGAGGGGGACCCTACAATGAGCAGTTCTTC.